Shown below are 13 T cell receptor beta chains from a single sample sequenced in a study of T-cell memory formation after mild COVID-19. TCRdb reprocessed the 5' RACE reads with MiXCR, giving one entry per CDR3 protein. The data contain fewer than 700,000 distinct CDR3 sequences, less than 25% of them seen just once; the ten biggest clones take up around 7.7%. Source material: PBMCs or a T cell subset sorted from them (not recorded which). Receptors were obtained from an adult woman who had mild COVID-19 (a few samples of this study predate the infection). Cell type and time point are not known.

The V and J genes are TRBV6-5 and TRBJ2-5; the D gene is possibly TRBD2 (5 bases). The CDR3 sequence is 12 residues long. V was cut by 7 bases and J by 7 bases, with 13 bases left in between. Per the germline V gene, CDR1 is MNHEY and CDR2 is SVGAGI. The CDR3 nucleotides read TGTGCCAGCATTGAGGCTCGGGGGACCCAGTACTTC. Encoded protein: CASIEARGTQYF.

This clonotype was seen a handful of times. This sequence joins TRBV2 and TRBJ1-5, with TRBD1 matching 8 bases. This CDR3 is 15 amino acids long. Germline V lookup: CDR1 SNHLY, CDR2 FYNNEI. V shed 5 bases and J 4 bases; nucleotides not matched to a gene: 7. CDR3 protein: CASSFNTGGNQPQHF. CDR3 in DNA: TGTGCCAGCAGTTTTAATACAGGGGGGAATCAGCCCCAGCATTTT.

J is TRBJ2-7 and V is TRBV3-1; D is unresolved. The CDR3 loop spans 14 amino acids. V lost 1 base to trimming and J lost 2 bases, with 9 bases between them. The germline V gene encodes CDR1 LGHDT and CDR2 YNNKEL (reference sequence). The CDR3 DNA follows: TGTGCCAGCAGCCAAGTGCTAGTTCCCTACGAGCAGTACTTC. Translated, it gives CASSQVLVPYEQYF.

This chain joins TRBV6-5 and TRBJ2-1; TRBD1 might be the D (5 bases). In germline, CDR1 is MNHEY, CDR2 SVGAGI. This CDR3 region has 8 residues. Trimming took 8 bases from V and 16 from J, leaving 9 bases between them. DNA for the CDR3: TGTGCCAGCGGGGCATCCTTCTTC. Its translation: CASGASFF.

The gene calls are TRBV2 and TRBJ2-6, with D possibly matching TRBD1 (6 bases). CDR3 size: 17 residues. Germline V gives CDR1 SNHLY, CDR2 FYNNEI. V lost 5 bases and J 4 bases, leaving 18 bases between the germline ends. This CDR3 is CASSRLGGSGGANVLTF. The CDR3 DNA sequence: TGTGCCAGCAGTCGTCTAGGGGGATCGGGCGGGGCCAACGTCCTGACTTTC.

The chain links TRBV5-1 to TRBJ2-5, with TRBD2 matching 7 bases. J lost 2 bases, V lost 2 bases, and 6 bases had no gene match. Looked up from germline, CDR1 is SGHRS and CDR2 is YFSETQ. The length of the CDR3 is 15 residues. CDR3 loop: CASSFLSGEQETQYF. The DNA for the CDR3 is TGCGCCAGCAGCTTTTTGAGCGGGGAACAAGAGACCCAGTACTTC.

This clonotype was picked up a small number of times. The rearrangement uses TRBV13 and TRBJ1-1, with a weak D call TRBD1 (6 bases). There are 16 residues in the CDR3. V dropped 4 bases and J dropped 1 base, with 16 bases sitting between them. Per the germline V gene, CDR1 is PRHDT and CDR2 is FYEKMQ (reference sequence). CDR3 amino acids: CASSSRTKTGNTEAFF. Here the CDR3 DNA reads TGTGCCAGCAGCTCCCGCACGAAGACAGGGAACACTGAAGCTTTCTTT.

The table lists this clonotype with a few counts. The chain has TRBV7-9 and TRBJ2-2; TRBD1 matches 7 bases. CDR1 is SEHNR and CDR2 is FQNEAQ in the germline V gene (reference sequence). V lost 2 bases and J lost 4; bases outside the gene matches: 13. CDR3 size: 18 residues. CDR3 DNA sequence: TGTGCCAGCAGCTTAAGGGGTACAGGGGCCTCGAGCACCGGGGAGCTGTTTTTT. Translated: CASSLRGTGASSTGELFF.

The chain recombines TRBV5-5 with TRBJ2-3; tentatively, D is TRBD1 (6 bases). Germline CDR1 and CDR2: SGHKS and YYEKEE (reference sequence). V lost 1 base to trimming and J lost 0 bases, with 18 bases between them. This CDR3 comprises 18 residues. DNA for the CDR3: TGTGCCAGCAGCTTGAGTTGGGGGCAGCCCTTGAGCACAGATACGCAGTATTTT. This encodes CASSLSWGQPLSTDTQYF.

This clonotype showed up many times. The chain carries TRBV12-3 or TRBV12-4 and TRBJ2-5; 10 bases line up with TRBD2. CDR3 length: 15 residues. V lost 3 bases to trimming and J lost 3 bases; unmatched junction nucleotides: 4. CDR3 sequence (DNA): TGTGCCAGCAGTTTCAGCGGGGGGGCAGAAGAGACCCAGTACTTC. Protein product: CASSFSGGAEETQYF.

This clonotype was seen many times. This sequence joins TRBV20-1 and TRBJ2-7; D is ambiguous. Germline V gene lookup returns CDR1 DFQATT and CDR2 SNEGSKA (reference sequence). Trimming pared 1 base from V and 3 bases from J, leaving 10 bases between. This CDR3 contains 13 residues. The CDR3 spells CSARGQLDYEQYF. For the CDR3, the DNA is TGCAGTGCTAGAGGGCAGCTAGACTACGAGCAGTACTTC.

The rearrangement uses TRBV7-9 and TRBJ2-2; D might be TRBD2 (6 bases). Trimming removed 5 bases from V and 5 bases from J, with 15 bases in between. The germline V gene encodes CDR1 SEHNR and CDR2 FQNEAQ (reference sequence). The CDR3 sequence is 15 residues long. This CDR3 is CASSPERVRTGELFF. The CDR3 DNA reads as TGTGCCAGCAGCCCTGAGCGGGTTCGGACCGGGGAGCTGTTTTTT. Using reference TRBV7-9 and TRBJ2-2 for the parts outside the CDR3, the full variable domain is DTGVSQNPRHKITKRGQNVTFRCDPISEHNRLYWYRQTLGQGPEFLTYFQNEAQLEKSRLLSDRFSAERPKGSFSTLEIQRTEQGDSAMYLCASSPERVRTGELFFGEGSRLTVL.

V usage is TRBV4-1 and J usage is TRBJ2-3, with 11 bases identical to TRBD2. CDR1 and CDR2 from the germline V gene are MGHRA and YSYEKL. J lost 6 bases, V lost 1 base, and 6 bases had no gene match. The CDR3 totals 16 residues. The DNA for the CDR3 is TGCGCCAGCAGCCAAGGAGGGACTAGCGGTTGGGATACGCAGTATTTT. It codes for CASSQGGTSGWDTQYF.